The next 32 T cell receptor beta chains were all read from a single sample in a study of cytomegalovirus exposure and HLA in healthy donors. Profiled with immunoSEQ multiplex PCR; TCRdb holds only in-frame clones, not every one. The sample gives fewer than 120,000 clones, roughly 90% of which show up once; almost 1.5% is in the top ten. What was sequenced was PBMCs. These receptors were taken from a woman in her 30s in good health and CMV-seropositive.

The sample holds a few counts of this clone. The gene calls are TRBV2 and TRBJ1-5, with TRBD1 as a possible D gene (6 bases). Germline V gives CDR1 SNHLY, CDR2 FYNNEI. The CDR3 is made up of 13 amino acids. Trimming removed 9 bases at V and 2 bases at J, with 11 bases between. CDR3 sequence reads: CASEGQGNQPQHF. CDR3 bases: TGTGCCAGTGAGGGACAAGGCAATCAGCCCCAGCATTTT.

This chain uses TRBV11-2 with TRBJ1-1; TRBD1 matches at 10 bases. CDR3 length: 14 residues. CDR1 is SGHAT and CDR2 is FQNNGV in the germline V gene. Losses at the gene ends were 1 base for V and 9 bases for J; bases not matched to a gene: 5. The CDR3 nucleotides are TGTGCCAGCAGCTTAGCCGGACAGGGGGTTAAAGCTTTCTTT. Its translation: CASSLAGQGVKAFF. Variable domain in full (rest from reference TRBV11-2 and TRBJ1-1): EAGVAQSPRYKIIEKRQSVAFWCNPISGHATLYWYQQILGQGPKLLIQFQNNGVVDDSQLPKDRFSAERLKGVDSTLKIQPAKLEDSAVYLCASSLAGQGVKAFFGQGTRLTVV.

The V and J genes are TRBV5-6 and TRBJ2-7, with TRBD1 matching 10 bases. Germline trimming cut 3 bases from V and 2 bases from J; bases unmatched to any gene: 5. The CDR3 is 15 residues long. The germline V gene has CDR1 SGHDT and CDR2 YYEEEE. The CDR3 sequence is CASSSTGTGAYEQYF. The CDR3 DNA reads as TGTGCCAGCAGCTCAACCGGGACAGGGGCCTACGAGCAGTACTTC.

The chain recombines TRBV7-2 with TRBJ2-1; D might be TRBD2 (5 bases). This CDR3 contains 13 residues. The germline CDR1 and CDR2 sequences are SGHTA and FQGNSA. V shed 3 bases and J shed 5 bases, with 8 bases lying between them. The CDR3, as DNA: TGTGCCAGCAGCTTGACCGGGAACAATGAGCAGTTCTTC. This encodes CASSLTGNNEQFF. Combining the CDR3 with reference TRBV7-2 and TRBJ2-1 gives the whole variable domain GAGVSQSPSNKVTEKGKDVELRCDPISGHTALYWYRQSLGQGLEFLIYFQGNSAPDKSGLPSDRFSAERTGGSVSTLTIQRTQQEDSAVYLCASSLTGNNEQFFGPGTRLTVL.

The J gene is TRBJ2-7, the V gene TRBV28; D is ambiguous. This CDR3 comprises 12 residues. Trimming pared 5 bases from V and 1 base from J, leaving 6 bases between. In germline, CDR1 is MDHEN, CDR2 SYDVKM. CDR3 DNA: TGTGCCAGCAGTCCCGAGTCCTACGAGCAGTACTTC. Its translation is CASSPESYEQYF.

This chain links TRBV2 with TRBJ2-5; 7 bases are shared with TRBD2. Per the germline V gene, CDR1 is SNHLY and CDR2 is FYNNEI. The CDR3 has 16 amino acids. The ends lost 4 bases at V and 10 bases at J; junction bases unmatched: 18. The CDR3 DNA reads TGTGCCAGCAGTGTAGAGGGCGGGACGCCCGGGGGGAGCCAGTACTTC. Residues: CASSVEGGTPGGSQYF.

The CDR3 sequence is CASRTVSGGSYEQYF. CDR3 sequence (DNA): TGTGCCAGCAGGACCGTGAGCGGGGGCTCCTACGAGCAGTACTTC. The chain joins TRBV4-2 to TRBJ2-7; 8 bases align to TRBD2. With V trimmed by 6 bases and J by 0 bases, 7 bases remained unmatched. This CDR3 contains 15 residues. Per the germline V gene, CDR1 is LGHNA and CDR2 is YNFKEQ.

The chain is built from TRBV11-2 and TRBJ2-7; 10 positions agree with TRBD1. Germline V gene lookup returns CDR1 SGHAT and CDR2 FQNNGV. V trimming: 5 bases; J trimming: 9 bases; junction bases outside the gene matches: 13. The CDR3 is made up of 15 amino acids. CDR3: CASSNPRQGAPGQYF. The DNA of the CDR3 is TGTGCCAGCAGCAACCCACGACAGGGGGCCCCTGGGCAGTACTTC.

The chain carries TRBV13 and TRBJ2-3, with 9 bases fitting TRBD1. Per the germline V gene, CDR1 is PRHDT and CDR2 is FYEKMQ (reference sequence). After removal of 5 bases from V and 2 bases from J, the junction contained 11 bases not matched to a gene. The CDR3 spans 17 residues. For the CDR3, the DNA is TGTGCCAGCAGCCCACCGACAGGGGGAAGGACCACAGATACGCAGTATTTT. As protein: CASSPPTGGRTTDTQYF.

The rearrangement uses TRBV4-1 and TRBJ2-2; TRBD1 might be the D (5 bases). This CDR3 has 16 residues. The germline V and J ends were trimmed by 1 base and 2 bases, with 11 bases remaining between them. The germline CDR1 and CDR2 sequences are MGHRA and YSYEKL. CDR3 loop: CASSQGQFLNTGELFF. In nucleotides, the CDR3 is TGCGCCAGCAGCCAAGGACAGTTCCTTAACACCGGGGAGCTGTTTTTT.

The chain has TRBV7-2 and TRBJ1-1; possibly TRBD1 for D (6 bases). The CDR3 contains 15 residues. Trimming cost V 1 base and J 7 bases, with 16 bases left between them. From germline, CDR1 is SGHTA and CDR2 FQGNSA. Written as DNA, the CDR3 is TGTGCCAGCAGCTTAGGACGGACAGCTCCACTTGAAGCTTTCTTT. Translation: CASSLGRTAPLEAFF.

The genes are TRBV19 and TRBJ1-5; possibly TRBD1 for D (5 bases). From germline, CDR1 is LNHDA and CDR2 SQIVND (reference sequence). Trimming cost V 4 bases and J 5 bases, with 15 bases left between them. The CDR3 length is 15 residues. CDR3 amino acids: CASSTGGGRDQPQHF. CDR3 DNA sequence: TGTGCCAGTAGTACCGGGGGGGGAAGGGATCAGCCCCAGCATTTT.

This rearrangement joins TRBV4-3 to TRBJ2-1, with TRBD2 identical over 10 bases. The CDR3 contains 16 residues. Germline CDR1 reads LGHNA; CDR2 reads YSLEER. Trimming took 0 bases from V and 9 from J; bases not matched to a gene: 8. The CDR3 bases are TGCGCCAGCAGCCAAGATTCCAGCGGGGGGGCCGCTGAGCAGTTCTTC. Its protein product is CASSQDSSGGAAEQFF.

The chain couples TRBV7-2 to TRBJ2-3; TRBD2 matches at 9 bases. Germline V gene sequence: CDR1 SGHTA, CDR2 FQGNSA. V lost 5 bases, J lost 3 bases, and 15 bases stayed unmatched. This CDR3 spans 18 amino acids. DNA of the CDR3: TGTGCCAGCAGCCTGGGCCCCGGGGTAGCGGGAGTAACAGATACGCAGTATTTT. Its translation: CASSLGPGVAGVTDTQYF.

This clone has just a few counts. The CDR3 spells CASSFRASGRAAEQFF. CDR3 DNA sequence: TGTGCCAGCAGCTTCCGGGCTAGCGGGAGGGCCGCTGAGCAGTTCTTC. The chain has TRBV11-1 and TRBJ2-1; 12 bases fit TRBD2. This CDR3 is built from 16 residues. V dropped 3 bases and J dropped 9; count of bases not matched to a gene: 9. The germline CDR1 and CDR2 sequences are SGHAT and FQDESV (reference sequence).

The chain combines TRBV19 with TRBJ2-1, with D possibly being TRBD2 (6 bases). In germline, CDR1 is LNHDA, CDR2 SQIVND (reference sequence). The CDR3 totals 16 residues. With 1 base removed from V and 7 bases from J, the gap between germline ends came to 17 bases. CDR3 amino acids: CASSIGAPRAGNEQFF. In nucleotides, the CDR3 is TGTGCCAGTAGTATAGGCGCTCCTCGCGCGGGGAATGAGCAGTTCTTC.

The chain links TRBV19 to TRBJ2-7; D possibly corresponds to TRBD2 (5 bases). Between the trimmed V and J ends, which lost 3 bases and 9 bases, there was a span of 9 bases. Germline-derived CDR1 and CDR2 are LNHDA and SQIVND (reference sequence). This CDR3 has 11 amino acids. CDR3 DNA: TGTGCCAGTAGTATTGGGGAGAGGCAGTACTTC. This codes for CASSIGERQYF.

This rearrangement joins TRBV7-2 to TRBJ2-7, with TRBD2 identical over 9 bases. V gave up 5 bases and J gave up 0 bases; unmatched junction bases: 5. The CDR3 is 15 residues long. CDR1 is SGHTA, CDR2 FQGNSA, per germline. The CDR3, as DNA: TGTGCCAGCAGCCGCCTAGCGGGGTCCTCCTACGAGCAGTACTTC. This codes for CASSRLAGSSYEQYF.

The chain recombines TRBV4-3 with TRBJ1-2, with D possibly being TRBD1 (6 bases). V lost 2 bases, J lost 7 bases, and 17 bases lay in between. Germline V gives CDR1 LGHNA, CDR2 YSLEER. The CDR3 extends over 15 amino acids. The CDR3 nucleotides read TGCGCCAGCAGCCAAAAAGGGGGACGGGGTCCTGGCTACACCTTC. Encoded protein: CASSQKGGRGPGYTF.

V usage is TRBV7-2 and J usage is TRBJ2-7; 12 positions match TRBD2. Per the germline V gene, CDR1 is SGHTA and CDR2 is FQGNSA. V dropped 5 bases and J dropped 0; count of bases not matched to a gene: 2. The CDR3 contains 15 residues. CDR3 bases: TGTGCCAGCAGCCAGACTAGCGGGAGCTCCTACGAGCAGTACTTC. Its translation is CASSQTSGSSYEQYF.

The chain carries TRBV7-2 and TRBJ2-1, with TRBD2 matching 9 bases. This CDR3 comprises 16 residues. V shed 1 base, J shed 2 bases, and the junction held 3 bases outside the gene matches. CDR1 and CDR2 (germline): SGHTA, FQGNSA. This CDR3 is CASSLGGGRAYNEQFF. In DNA, the CDR3 is TGTGCCAGCAGCTTAGGAGGCGGGAGGGCCTACAATGAGCAGTTCTTC.

The V call is TRBV28, the J call TRBJ2-7; D is ambiguous. V lost 0 bases and J lost 0, with 9 bases in between. CDR3 length: 15 amino acids. The germline CDR1 and CDR2 sequences are MDHEN and SYDVKM. This CDR3 is CASSLWLANSYEQYF. The CDR3 DNA is TGTGCCAGCAGTTTATGGTTGGCAAACTCCTACGAGCAGTACTTC.

The chain's CDR3 is CASSLQGYNEQFF. As DNA, the CDR3 is TGTGCCAGCAGCCTACAGGGGTACAATGAGCAGTTCTTC. The rearrangement uses TRBV11-3 and TRBJ2-1; 7 nucleotides line up with TRBD1. This CDR3 comprises 13 residues. Germline CDR1 SGHNT, CDR2 YENEEA. Trimming at V came to 5 bases and at J to 4 bases, leaving 2 bases not matched to a gene.

This clone came up a few times. V gene TRBV10-2 combines with J gene TRBJ1-1; D possibly corresponds to TRBD1 (5 bases). Germline values: CDR1 WSHSY, CDR2 SAAADI. This CDR3 is 16 amino acids long. V was clipped by 8 bases and J by 0 bases, with 19 bases between them. CDR3 loop: CASSLGRELMNTEAFF. CDR3 nucleotide sequence: TGCGCCAGCTCTCTAGGCAGGGAACTTATGAACACTGAAGCTTTCTTT.

Turning to this clone: This same CDR3 is encoded by further DNA sequences in the sample. CDR3 amino acids: CASSRQGFGYTF. The CDR3 bases are TGTGCCAGTAGCCGACAGGGCTTCGGCTACACCTTC. The gene calls are TRBV19 and TRBJ1-2, with TRBD1 identical over 7 bases. Germline V gene data show CDR1 as LNHDA and CDR2 as SQIVND (reference sequence). There are 12 residues in the CDR3. The junction had 6 bases not matched to a gene; V was cut back by 6 bases and J by 8 bases.

This rearrangement joins TRBV5-6 to TRBJ2-3; 7 bases line up with TRBD2. Germline trimming cut 2 bases from V and 6 bases from J; bases unmatched to any gene: 9. The CDR3 covers 15 residues. The germline V gene has CDR1 SGHDT and CDR2 YYEEEE. CDR3 protein: CASSFPGLGLDTQYF. As DNA, the CDR3 is TGTGCCAGCAGCTTTCCTGGACTAGGCCTGGATACGCAGTATTTT.

The chain links TRBV4-2 to TRBJ2-2; 9 bases line up with TRBD1. V shed 1 base and J 3 bases; nucleotides not matched to a gene: 0. CDR3 length: 15 amino acids. Germline CDR1 LGHNA, CDR2 YNFKEQ. The CDR3 nucleotides read TGTGCCAGCAGCCAAGGGACAGGGGACACCGGGGAGCTGTTTTTT. Translated, it gives CASSQGTGDTGELFF.

The chain links TRBV27 to TRBJ2-1, with 8 nucleotides matching TRBD2. J lost 7 bases, V lost 6 bases, and 14 bases had no gene match. Per germline, CDR1 MNHEY and CDR2 SMNVEV (reference sequence). The CDR3 has 16 amino acids. In DNA form, the CDR3 reads TGTGCCAGCAGCCGAGGGGGAGCGGGAGCTAAAAATGAGCAGTTCTTC. Translating it yields CASSRGGAGAKNEQFF.

The chain has TRBV7-9 and TRBJ1-2; 7 nucleotides agree with TRBD1. The trim removed 6 bases at V and 2 bases at J, leaving 9 bases unmatched. Germline V gene sequence: CDR1 SEHNR, CDR2 FQNEAQ (reference sequence). The CDR3 is 15 residues long. CDR3 nucleotide sequence: TGTGCCAGCAGGAGAGGGGGACAGCAAAACTATGGCTACACCTTC. It encodes CASRRGGQQNYGYTF.

Only one count was recorded for this clone. The chain has TRBV19 and TRBJ1-1, with no clear D. Germline CDR1 and CDR2: LNHDA and SQIVND (reference sequence). The CDR3 loop spans 13 amino acids. Trimming removed 2 bases from V and 4 bases from J, with 8 bases in between. The chain's CDR3 is CASSIPSGTEAFF. The CDR3, as DNA: TGTGCCAGTAGTATACCCTCGGGCACTGAAGCTTTCTTT.

The rearrangement joins TRBV4-3 to TRBJ2-7; unclear D gene. This CDR3 spans 14 amino acids. The germline V and J ends were trimmed by 0 bases and 5 bases, with 11 bases remaining between them. Germline CDR1 is LGHNA and CDR2 is YSLEER. This CDR3 reads CASSQDIGTDEQYF. The CDR3 DNA reads as TGCGCCAGCAGCCAAGATATTGGAACAGACGAGCAGTACTTC.

V and J are TRBV29-1 and TRBJ2-1; the match to TRBD2 covers 8 bases. Looked up from germline, CDR1 is SQVTM and CDR2 is ANQGSEA. The CDR3 extends over 14 amino acids. J gave up 2 bases and V 5 bases, and 5 bases lay outside the gene matches. CDR3 DNA sequence: TGCAGCGTTTACCTTAGCGGGGCCTACAATGAGCAGTTCTTC. This gives the protein CSVYLSGAYNEQFF.